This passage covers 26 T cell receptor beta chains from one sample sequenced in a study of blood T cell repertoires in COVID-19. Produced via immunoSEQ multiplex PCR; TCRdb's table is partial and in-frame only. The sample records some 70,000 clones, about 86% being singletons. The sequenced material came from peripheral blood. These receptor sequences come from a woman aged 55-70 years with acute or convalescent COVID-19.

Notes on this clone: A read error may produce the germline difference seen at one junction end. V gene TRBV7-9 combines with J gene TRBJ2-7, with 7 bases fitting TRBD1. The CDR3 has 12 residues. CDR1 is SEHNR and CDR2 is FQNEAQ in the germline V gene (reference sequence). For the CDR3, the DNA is TGTGCCAGCAGCTACCTGGGACAGACGTTACAGTTC. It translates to CASSYLGQTLQF. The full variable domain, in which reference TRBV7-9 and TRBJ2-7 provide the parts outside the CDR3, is DTGVSQNPRHKITKRGQNVTFRCDPISEHNRLYWYRQTLGQGPEFLTYFQNEAQLEKSRLLSDRFSAERPKGSFSTLEIQRTEQGDSAMYLCASSYLGQTLQFGPGTRLTVT.

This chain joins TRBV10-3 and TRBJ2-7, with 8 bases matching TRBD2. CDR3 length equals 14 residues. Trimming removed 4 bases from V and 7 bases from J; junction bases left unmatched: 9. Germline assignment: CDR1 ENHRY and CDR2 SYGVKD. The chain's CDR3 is CAISVGGVASEQYF. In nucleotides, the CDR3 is TGTGCCATCAGTGTCGGGGGGGTGGCTAGTGAGCAGTACTTC.

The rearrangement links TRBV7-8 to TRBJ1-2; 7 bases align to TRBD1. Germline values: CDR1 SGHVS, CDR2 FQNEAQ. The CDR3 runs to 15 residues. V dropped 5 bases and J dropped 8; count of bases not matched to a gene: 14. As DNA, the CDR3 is TGTGCCAGCAGCCCCCGGACAGGACGGTCTGAGGGCTACACCTTC. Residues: CASSPRTGRSEGYTF.

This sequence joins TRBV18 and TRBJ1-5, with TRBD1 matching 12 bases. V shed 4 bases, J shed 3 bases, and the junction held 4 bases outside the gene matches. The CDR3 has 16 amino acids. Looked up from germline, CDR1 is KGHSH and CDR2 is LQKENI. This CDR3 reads CASSRGTGGLNQPQHF. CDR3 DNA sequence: TGTGCCAGCTCACGTGGGACAGGGGGCCTCAATCAGCCCCAGCATTTT.

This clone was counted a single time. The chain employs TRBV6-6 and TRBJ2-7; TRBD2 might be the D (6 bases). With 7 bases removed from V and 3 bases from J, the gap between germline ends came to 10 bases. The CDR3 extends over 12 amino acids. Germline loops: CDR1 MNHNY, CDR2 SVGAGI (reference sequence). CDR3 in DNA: TGTGCCAGCAAGGAGGGAGGCTACGAGCAGTACTTC. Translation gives CASKEGGYEQYF.

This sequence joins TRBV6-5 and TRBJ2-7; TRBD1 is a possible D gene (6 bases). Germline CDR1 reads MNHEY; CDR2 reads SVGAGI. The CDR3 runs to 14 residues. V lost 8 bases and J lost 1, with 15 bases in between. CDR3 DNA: TGTGCCAGCCGCCGGGCCAGGGGTTCCTACGAGCAGTACTTC. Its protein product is CASRRARGSYEQYF.

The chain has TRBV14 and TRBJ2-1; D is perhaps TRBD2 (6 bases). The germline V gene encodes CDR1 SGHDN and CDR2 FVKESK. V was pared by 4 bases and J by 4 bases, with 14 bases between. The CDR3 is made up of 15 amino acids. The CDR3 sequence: CASSPYAGQYNEQFF. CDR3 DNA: TGTGCCAGCAGCCCTTACGCGGGGCAGTACAATGAGCAGTTCTTC.

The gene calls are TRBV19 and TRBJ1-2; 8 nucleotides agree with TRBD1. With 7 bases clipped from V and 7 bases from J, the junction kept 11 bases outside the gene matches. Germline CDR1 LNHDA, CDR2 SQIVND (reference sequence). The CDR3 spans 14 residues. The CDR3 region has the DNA TGTGCCAGTACCATGGACAGGGTGTTGGTTGGCTACACCTTC. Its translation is CASTMDRVLVGYTF.

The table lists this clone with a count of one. The CDR3 loop is CASSSGDLRTEAFF. The CDR3 coding sequence is TGTGCCAGTAGTTCGGGGGATCTTCGCACTGAAGCTTTCTTT. This sequence joins TRBV19 and TRBJ1-1, with D possibly matching TRBD1 (5 bases). The V end lost 5 bases, the J end lost 4 bases, and 14 bases lay between the germline ends. Germline loops: CDR1 LNHDA, CDR2 SQIVND (reference sequence). The CDR3 runs to 14 residues.

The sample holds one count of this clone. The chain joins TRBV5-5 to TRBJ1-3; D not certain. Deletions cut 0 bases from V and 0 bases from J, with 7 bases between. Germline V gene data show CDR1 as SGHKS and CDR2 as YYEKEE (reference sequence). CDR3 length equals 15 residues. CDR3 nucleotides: TGTGCCAGCAGCTTGGGTATCTACTCTGGAAACACCATATATTTT. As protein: CASSLGIYSGNTIYF.

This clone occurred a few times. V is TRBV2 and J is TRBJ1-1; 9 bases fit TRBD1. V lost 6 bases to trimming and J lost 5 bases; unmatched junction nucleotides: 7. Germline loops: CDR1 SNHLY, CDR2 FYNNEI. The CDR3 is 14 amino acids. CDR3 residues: CASRNTGGSTEAFF. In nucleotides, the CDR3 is TGTGCCAGCAGAAATACAGGGGGCAGTACTGAAGCTTTCTTT.

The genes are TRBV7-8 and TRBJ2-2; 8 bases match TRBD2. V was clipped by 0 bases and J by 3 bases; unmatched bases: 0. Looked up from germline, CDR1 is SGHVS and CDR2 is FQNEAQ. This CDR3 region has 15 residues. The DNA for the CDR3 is TGTGCCAGCAGCTTAGCACTAGCGGACACCGGGGAGCTGTTTTTT. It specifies CASSLALADTGELFF.

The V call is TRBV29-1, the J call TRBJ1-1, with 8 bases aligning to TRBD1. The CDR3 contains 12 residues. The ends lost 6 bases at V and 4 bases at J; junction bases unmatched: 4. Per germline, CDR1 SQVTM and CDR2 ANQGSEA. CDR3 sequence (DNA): TGCAGCGTAAAAACAGGGGGCACTGAAGCTTTCTTT. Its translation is CSVKTGGTEAFF.

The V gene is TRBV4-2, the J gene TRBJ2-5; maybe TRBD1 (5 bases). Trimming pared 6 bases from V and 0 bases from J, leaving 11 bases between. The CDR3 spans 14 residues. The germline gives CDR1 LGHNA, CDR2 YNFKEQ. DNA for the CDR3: TGTGCCAGCAGACGAGACAGAAACCAAGAGACCCAGTACTTC. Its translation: CASRRDRNQETQYF.

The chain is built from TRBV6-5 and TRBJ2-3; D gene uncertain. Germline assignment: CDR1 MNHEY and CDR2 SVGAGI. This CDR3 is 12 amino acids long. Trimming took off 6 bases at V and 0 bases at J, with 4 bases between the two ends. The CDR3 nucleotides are TGTGCCAGCAGGGGCAGCACAGATACGCAGTATTTT. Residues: CASRGSTDTQYF.

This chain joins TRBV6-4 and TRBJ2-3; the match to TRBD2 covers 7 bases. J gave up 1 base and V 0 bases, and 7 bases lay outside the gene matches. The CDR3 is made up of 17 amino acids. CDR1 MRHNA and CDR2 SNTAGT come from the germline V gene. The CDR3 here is CASSDSFPSGGTDTQYF. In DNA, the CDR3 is TGTGCCAGCAGTGACTCGTTTCCTAGCGGAGGCACAGATACGCAGTATTTT.

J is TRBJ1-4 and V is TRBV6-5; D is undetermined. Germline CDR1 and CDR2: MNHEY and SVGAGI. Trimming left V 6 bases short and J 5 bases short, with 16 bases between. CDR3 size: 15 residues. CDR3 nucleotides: TGTGCCAGCAGCCCCGTCTGGGCCTTAAATGAAAAACTGTTTTTT. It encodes CASSPVWALNEKLFF.

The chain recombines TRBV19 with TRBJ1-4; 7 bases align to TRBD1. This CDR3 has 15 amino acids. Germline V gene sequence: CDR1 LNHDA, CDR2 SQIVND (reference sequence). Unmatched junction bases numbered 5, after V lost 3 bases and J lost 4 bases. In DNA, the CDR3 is TGTGCCAGTAGTATCGGACAGGTCGGTAATGAAAAACTGTTTTTT. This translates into CASSIGQVGNEKLFF.

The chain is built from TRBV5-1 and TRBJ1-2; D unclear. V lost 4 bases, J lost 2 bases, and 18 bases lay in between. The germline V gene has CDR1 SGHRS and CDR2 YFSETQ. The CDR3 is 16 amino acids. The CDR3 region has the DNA TGCGCCAGCAGCGCCACCTCAGGTGTAGGAAACTATGGCTACACCTTC. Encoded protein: CASSATSGVGNYGYTF. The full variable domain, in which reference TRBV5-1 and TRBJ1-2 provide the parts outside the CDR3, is KAGVTQTPRYLIKTRGQQVTLSCSPISGHRSVSWYQQTPGQGLQFLFEYFSETQRNKGNFPGRFSGRQFSNSRSEMNVSTLELGDSALYLCASSATSGVGNYGYTFGSGTRLTVV.

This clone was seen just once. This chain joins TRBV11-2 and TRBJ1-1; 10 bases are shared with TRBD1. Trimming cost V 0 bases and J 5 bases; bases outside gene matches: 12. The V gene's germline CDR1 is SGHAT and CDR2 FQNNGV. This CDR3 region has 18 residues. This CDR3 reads CASSLDHKTGGGRTEAFF. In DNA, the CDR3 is TGTGCCAGCAGCTTAGACCATAAGACAGGGGGCGGAAGAACTGAAGCTTTCTTT.

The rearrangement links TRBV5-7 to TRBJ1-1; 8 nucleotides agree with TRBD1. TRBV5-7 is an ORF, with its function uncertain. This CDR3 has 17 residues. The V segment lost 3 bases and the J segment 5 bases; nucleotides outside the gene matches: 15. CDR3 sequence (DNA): TGTGCCAGCAGCTCCTCCGTTTCGGACAGGGTAAATACTGAAGCTTTCTTT. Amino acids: CASSSSVSDRVNTEAFF.

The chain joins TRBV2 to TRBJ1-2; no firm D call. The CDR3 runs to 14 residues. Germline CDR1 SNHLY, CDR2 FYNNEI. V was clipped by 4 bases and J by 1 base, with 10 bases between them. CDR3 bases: TGTGCCAGCAGTGCAGCAGCTAATAACTATGGCTACACCTTC. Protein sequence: CASSAAANNYGYTF.

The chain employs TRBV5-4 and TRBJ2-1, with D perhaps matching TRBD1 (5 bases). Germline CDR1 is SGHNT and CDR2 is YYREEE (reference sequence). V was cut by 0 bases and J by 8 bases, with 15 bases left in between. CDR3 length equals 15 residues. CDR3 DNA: TGTGCCAGCAGCTTGGGGCCAGGGCCAGGTGATGAGCAGTTCTTC. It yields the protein CASSLGPGPGDEQFF.

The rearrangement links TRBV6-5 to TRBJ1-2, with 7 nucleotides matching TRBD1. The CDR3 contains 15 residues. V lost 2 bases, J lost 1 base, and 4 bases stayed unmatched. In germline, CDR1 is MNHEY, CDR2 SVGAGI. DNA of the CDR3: TGTGCCAGCAGTTACGGGGACAGACGTAACTATGGCTACACCTTC. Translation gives CASSYGDRRNYGYTF.

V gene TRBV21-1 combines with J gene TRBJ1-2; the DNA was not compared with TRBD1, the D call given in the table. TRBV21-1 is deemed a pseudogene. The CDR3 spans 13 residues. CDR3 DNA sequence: TGTGCCAGTATGACAGGTGGGGTAGTTGGCTACACCTTC. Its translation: CASMTGGVVGYTF.

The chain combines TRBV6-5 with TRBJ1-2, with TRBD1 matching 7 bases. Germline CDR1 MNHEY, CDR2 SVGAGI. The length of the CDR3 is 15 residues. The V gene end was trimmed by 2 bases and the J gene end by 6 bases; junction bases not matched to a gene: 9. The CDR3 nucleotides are TGTGCCAGCAGTTACGCCGGACAGGTTGGACATGGCTACACCTTC. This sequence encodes CASSYAGQVGHGYTF.